One sample yielded the 25 T cell receptor beta chains listed below, sequenced in a study of cytomegalovirus exposure and HLA in healthy donors. The PCR contained 60 Vbeta and 13 Jbeta primers. The assay was immunoSEQ multiplex PCR, and TCRdb's table has in-frame clones only and misses some. In the table there are about 140,000 clones, approximately 79% of which are singletons. The sequencing sample was made of PBMCs. The receptors shown here come from a man aged 18 to 30 in good health and CMV-seronegative.

The chain couples TRBV6-1 to TRBJ1-6; tentatively, D is TRBD1 (6 bases). Germline lookup yields CDR1 MNHNS and CDR2 SASEGT. This CDR3 contains 13 residues. V lost 7 bases and J 9 bases, leaving 13 bases between the germline ends. CDR3 sequence (DNA): TGTGCCAGCATCCTCGGACAGACTTCACCCCTCCACTTT. Translated, it gives CASILGQTSPLHF.

The chain uses TRBV6-6 and TRBJ1-5; 8 nucleotides agree with TRBD1. The CDR3 spans 14 residues. V shed 6 bases and J 2 bases; nucleotides not matched to a gene: 3. CDR1 and CDR2 from the germline V gene are MNHNY and SVGAGI (reference sequence). The CDR3 DNA follows: TGTGCCAGCAGAAAACAGGGGGGCAATCAGCCCCAGCATTTT. It codes for CASRKQGGNQPQHF.

This sequence joins TRBV7-2 and TRBJ1-2, with 9 nucleotides matching TRBD1. Germline CDR1 and CDR2: SGHTA and FQGNSA. Trimming removed 3 bases from V and 0 bases from J; junction bases left unmatched: 5. This CDR3 has 16 amino acids. The CDR3 bases are TGTGCCAGCAGCTTCACTGGGACAGGGACTAACTATGGCTACACCTTC. The encoded protein is CASSFTGTGTNYGYTF.

The chain combines TRBV7-9 with TRBJ1-2; D gene ambiguous. Trimming pared 5 bases from V and 3 bases from J, leaving 10 bases between. This CDR3 spans 13 amino acids. Germline CDR1 and CDR2: SEHNR and FQNEAQ (reference sequence). This CDR3 reads CASSPPDHYGYTF. In nucleotides, the CDR3 is TGTGCCAGCAGCCCGCCAGATCACTATGGCTACACCTTC.

The rearrangement joins TRBV5-1 to TRBJ2-1, with D tentatively TRBD2 (6 bases). The CDR3 length is 15 residues. Germline V gene sequence: CDR1 SGHRS, CDR2 YFSETQ. Trimming took off 0 bases at V and 7 bases at J, with 14 bases between the two ends. DNA of the CDR3: TGCGCCAGCAGCTTGGGGCAGGGACTCTGGAATGAGCAGTTCTTC. The encoded protein is CASSLGQGLWNEQFF. The full variable domain, in which reference TRBV5-1 and TRBJ2-1 provide the parts outside the CDR3, is KAGVTQTPRYLIKTRGQQVTLSCSPISGHRSVSWYQQTPGQGLQFLFEYFSETQRNKGNFPGRFSGRQFSNSRSEMNVSTLELGDSALYLCASSLGQGLWNEQFFGPGTRLTVL.

The chain employs TRBV2 and TRBJ1-5; D not resolved. Trimming cost V 6 bases and J 2 bases, with 14 bases left between them. In germline, CDR1 is SNHLY, CDR2 FYNNEI. This CDR3 region has 15 residues. CDR3 DNA: TGTGCCAGCAGAGCGGTCCTGCTGGGCAATCAGCCCCAGCATTTT. It specifies CASRAVLLGNQPQHF.

J is TRBJ1-1 and V is TRBV5-1, with D tentatively TRBD1 (6 bases). The CDR3 is 13 amino acids. With 4 bases removed from V and 0 bases from J, the gap between germline ends came to 7 bases. Germline CDR1 reads SGHRS; CDR2 reads YFSETQ. The CDR3 protein is CASSDRLNTEAFF. CDR3 sequence (DNA): TGCGCCAGCAGCGACAGGCTGAACACTGAAGCTTTCTTT.

The V and J genes are TRBV7-6 and TRBJ2-4; 10 positions agree with TRBD2. The CDR3 sequence is 20 residues long. Trimming cost V 2 bases and J 3 bases; bases outside gene matches: 16. Germline values: CDR1 SGHVS, CDR2 FNYEAQ. CDR3: CASSLTVSGGTPVGKNIQYF. CDR3 coding DNA: TGTGCCAGCAGCTTAACGGTTAGCGGGGGGACGCCAGTGGGCAAAAACATTCAGTACTTC.

The V call is TRBV27, the J call TRBJ2-5; 7 nucleotides align to TRBD1. The DNA end is more similar to TRBJ2-7, so the J call may be wrong. The CDR3 runs 13 residues. Germline CDR1 and CDR2: MNHEY and SMNVEV (reference sequence). This CDR3 reads CASSTGTVDEQYF. Here the CDR3 DNA reads TGTGCCAGCAGTACCGGGACAGTGGACGAGCAGTACTTC.

The chain links TRBV5-4 to TRBJ2-1; 7 nucleotides agree with TRBD1. With 4 bases clipped from V and 8 bases from J, the junction kept 15 bases outside the gene matches. Germline V gene lookup returns CDR1 SGHNT and CDR2 YYREEE (reference sequence). CDR3 length: 16 amino acids. The CDR3 is CASSPADREIFHEQFF. DNA for the CDR3: TGTGCCAGCAGCCCGGCCGACAGGGAGATTTTCCATGAGCAGTTCTTC.

V is TRBV11-2 and J is TRBJ1-3; D uncertain. The length of the CDR3 is 14 residues. In germline, CDR1 is SGHAT, CDR2 FQNNGV. Trimming left V 1 base short and J 3 bases short, with 7 bases between. The CDR3 DNA is TGTGCCAGCAGCTTAGGGAGTATTGGAAACACCATATATTTT. Translating gives CASSLGSIGNTIYF.

The chain combines TRBV4-2 with TRBJ2-6, with 12 bases lining up with TRBD1. There are 21 residues in the CDR3. The V and J ends lost 2 bases and 2 bases, in that order; junction bases with no gene match: 13. The germline CDR1 and CDR2 sequences are LGHNA and YNFKEQ. In DNA, the CDR3 is TGTGCCAGCAGCCAATTCTTCTTACCGGGACAGGGGGCGCCTGGGGCCAACGTCCTGACTTTC. Its translation is CASSQFFLPGQGAPGANVLTF.

The CDR3 region has the DNA TGTGCCAGCAGTGAAGTCAGGGGGAGCACAGATACGCAGTATTTT. Translation: CASSEVRGSTDTQYF. The rearrangement links TRBV6-4 to TRBJ2-3; 7 bases agree with TRBD1. V was pared by 3 bases and J by 0 bases, with 3 bases of the junction left unmatched. Germline V gene data show CDR1 as MRHNA and CDR2 as SNTAGT. The CDR3 is 15 amino acids.

The V and J genes are TRBV30 and TRBJ1-1; D is unresolved. Trimming took off 2 bases at V and 1 base at J, with 14 bases between the two ends. Germline CDR1 is GTSNPN and CDR2 is SVGIG (reference sequence). The CDR3 is 15 residues long. The CDR3 DNA is TGTGCCTGGAGTCAAAAACACGACAAGAACACTGAAGCTTTCTTT. Residues: CAWSQKHDKNTEAFF.

This chain links TRBV5-5 with TRBJ1-1, with 8 bases matching TRBD1. The germline V gene has CDR1 SGHKS and CDR2 YYEKEE (reference sequence). The CDR3 is 15 amino acids. The V segment lost 4 bases and the J segment 3 bases; nucleotides outside the gene matches: 8. DNA for the CDR3: TGTGCCAGCAGCCGTCAACAGGGGGTATACACTGAAGCTTTCTTT. This translates into CASSRQQGVYTEAFF.

The genes are TRBV5-1 and TRBJ2-2, with 7 bases matching TRBD1. Losses at the gene ends were 4 bases for V and 4 bases for J; bases not matched to a gene: 1. CDR1 and CDR2 from the germline V gene are SGHRS and YFSETQ. The CDR3 runs to 13 residues. The CDR3 nucleotides are TGCGCCAGCAGCACAGGGGTCACCGGGGAGCTGTTTTTT. As protein: CASSTGVTGELFF.

The V and J genes are TRBV28 and TRBJ2-5; a weak D match, TRBD1 (6 bases). This CDR3 is 14 amino acids long. Germline assignment: CDR1 MDHEN and CDR2 SYDVKM. With 6 bases removed from V and 0 bases from J, the gap between germline ends came to 11 bases. Written as DNA, the CDR3 is TGTGCCAGCAGGGCTGGGACATACCAAGAGACCCAGTACTTC. Translated: CASRAGTYQETQYF. Combining the CDR3 with reference TRBV28 and TRBJ2-5 gives the whole variable domain DVKVTQSSRYLVKRTGEKVFLECVQDMDHENMFWYRQDPGLGLRLIYFSYDVKMKEKGDIPEGYSVSREKKERFSLILESASTNQTSMYLCASRAGTYQETQYFGPGTRLLVL.

The rearrangement links TRBV7-2 to TRBJ1-3; possible D gene TRBD1, 5 bases. Deletions cut 2 bases from V and 0 bases from J, with 8 bases between. Germline lookup yields CDR1 SGHTA and CDR2 FQGNSA. CDR3 size: 15 residues. CDR3 sequence reads: CASSLTGGSGNTIYF. In nucleotides, the CDR3 is TGTGCCAGCAGCTTAACCGGGGGCTCTGGAAACACCATATATTTT.

Note on this clone: The junction differs from germline at one of its ends, possibly a read error. J is TRBJ1-3 and V is TRBV7-9; tentatively, D is TRBD1 (6 bases). CDR1 and CDR2 from the germline V gene are SEHNR and FQNEAQ (reference sequence). The CDR3 spans 16 residues. CDR3 protein: CSSSFNRDASGNTIYF. CDR3 in DNA: TGTTCCAGCAGTTTTAACAGGGATGCCTCTGGAAACACCATATATTTT.

The J gene is TRBJ2-7, the V gene TRBV6-1, with D perhaps TRBD1 (5 bases). Per germline, CDR1 MNHNS and CDR2 SASEGT. The CDR3 extends over 14 amino acids. The germline V and J ends were trimmed by 6 bases and 2 bases, with 14 bases remaining between them. CDR3 amino acids: CASRNRQGAYEQYF. For the CDR3, the DNA is TGTGCCAGCAGGAACAGGCAAGGCGCCTACGAGCAGTACTTC.

The rearrangement joins TRBV7-2 to TRBJ2-2; possibly TRBD1 for D (6 bases). Germline V gene data show CDR1 as SGHTA and CDR2 as FQGNSA. Trimming removed 3 bases from V and 5 bases from J, with 16 bases in between. The CDR3 totals 16 residues. CDR3 loop: CASSFIRGLGTGELFF. The CDR3, as DNA: TGTGCCAGCAGCTTTATCAGGGGTTTAGGGACCGGGGAGCTGTTTTTT.

The rearrangement links TRBV6-5 to TRBJ1-2; a weak D match, TRBD1 (6 bases). This CDR3 contains 14 residues. V was cut by 7 bases and J by 8 bases, with 20 bases left in between. CDR1 MNHEY and CDR2 SVGAGI come from the germline V gene. In nucleotides, the CDR3 is TGTGCCAGCATCTCAGGGGTTTTACGAAGCGGCTACACCTTC. It translates to CASISGVLRSGYTF.

CDR3 region: CASGSVQGTEAFF. CDR3 nucleotide sequence: TGTGCCAGCGGTTCGGTTCAGGGCACTGAAGCTTTCTTT. The rearrangement links TRBV25-1 to TRBJ1-1; D is possibly TRBD1 (5 bases). This CDR3 has 13 amino acids. V was trimmed by 8 bases and J by 4 bases, leaving 14 bases between them. Germline CDR1 and CDR2: MGHDK and SYGVNS. Drawing the rest from reference TRBV25-1 and TRBJ1-1, the complete variable domain is EADIYQTPRYLVIGTGKKITLECSQTMGHDKMYWYQQDPGMELHLIHYSYGVNSTEKGDLSSESTVSRIRTEHFPLTLESARPSHTSQYLCASGSVQGTEAFFGQGTRLTVV.

This chain connects TRBV9 to TRBJ2-2, with 7 positions matching TRBD1. Germline values: CDR1 SGDLS, CDR2 YYNGEE. The CDR3 loop spans 14 amino acids. The ends lost 3 bases at V and 4 bases at J; junction bases unmatched: 3. The CDR3 is CASSADRATGELFF. The CDR3 nucleotides read TGTGCCAGCAGCGCTGACAGGGCCACCGGGGAGCTGTTTTTT.

This chain joins TRBV4-1 and TRBJ1-2; tentative D call: TRBD1 (5 bases). The CDR3 is made up of 14 amino acids. Germline V CDR1 and CDR2: MGHRA, YSYEKL. Trimming left V 3 bases short and J 6 bases short, with 14 bases between. CDR3 nucleotide sequence: TGCGCCAGCAGCCAGGCAGAAGGGGCTGATGGCTACACCTTC. Its translation: CASSQAEGADGYTF.